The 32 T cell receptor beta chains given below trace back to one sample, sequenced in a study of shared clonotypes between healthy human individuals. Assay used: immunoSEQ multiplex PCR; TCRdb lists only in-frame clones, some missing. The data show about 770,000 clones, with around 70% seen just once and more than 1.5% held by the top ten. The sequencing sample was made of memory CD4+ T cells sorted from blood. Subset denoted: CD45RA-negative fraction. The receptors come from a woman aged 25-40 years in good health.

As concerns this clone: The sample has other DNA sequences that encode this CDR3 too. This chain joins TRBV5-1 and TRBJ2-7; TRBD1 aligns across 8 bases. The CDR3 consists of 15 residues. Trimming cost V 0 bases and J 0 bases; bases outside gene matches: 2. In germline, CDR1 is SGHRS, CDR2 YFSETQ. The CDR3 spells CASSLGTGGSYEQYF. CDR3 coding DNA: TGCGCCAGCAGCTTGGGCACAGGGGGCTCCTACGAGCAGTACTTC.

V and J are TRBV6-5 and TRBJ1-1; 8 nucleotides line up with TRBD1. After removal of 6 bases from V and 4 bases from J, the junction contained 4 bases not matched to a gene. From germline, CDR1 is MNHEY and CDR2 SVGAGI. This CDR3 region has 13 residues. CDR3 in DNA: TGTGCCAGCAGCCAAGGACAGGGCACTGAAGCTTTCTTT. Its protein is CASSQGQGTEAFF.

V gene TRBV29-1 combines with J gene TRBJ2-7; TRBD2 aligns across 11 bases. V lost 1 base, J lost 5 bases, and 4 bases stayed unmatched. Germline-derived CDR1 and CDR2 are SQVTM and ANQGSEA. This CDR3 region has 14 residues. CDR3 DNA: TGCAGCGTTGAAGCTAGCGGGAGGCCAAACGAGCAGTACTTC. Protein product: CSVEASGRPNEQYF.

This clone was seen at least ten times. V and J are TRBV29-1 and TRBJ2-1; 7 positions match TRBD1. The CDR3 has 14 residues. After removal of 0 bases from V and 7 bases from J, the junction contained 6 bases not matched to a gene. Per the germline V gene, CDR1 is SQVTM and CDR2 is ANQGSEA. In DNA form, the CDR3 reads TGCAGCGTTGAAGATTGGACAGGTGATAATGAGCAGTTCTTC. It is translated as CSVEDWTGDNEQFF.

The CDR3 region is CASSFASRPETQYF. CDR3 in DNA: TGTGCCAGCAGTTTTGCTAGCCGACCTGAGACCCAGTACTTC. This chain joins TRBV28 and TRBJ2-5; the D gene is possibly TRBD2 (5 bases). Germline V gene data show CDR1 as MDHEN and CDR2 as SYDVKM. The CDR3 is 14 amino acids. V lost 3 bases and J 5 bases, leaving 13 bases between the germline ends.

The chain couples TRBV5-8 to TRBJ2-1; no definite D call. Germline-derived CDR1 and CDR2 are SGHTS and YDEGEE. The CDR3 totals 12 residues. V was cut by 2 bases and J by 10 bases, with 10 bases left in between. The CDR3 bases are TGTGCCAGCAGCTTCCGGGTGGTAGAGCAGTTCTTC. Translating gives CASSFRVVEQFF.

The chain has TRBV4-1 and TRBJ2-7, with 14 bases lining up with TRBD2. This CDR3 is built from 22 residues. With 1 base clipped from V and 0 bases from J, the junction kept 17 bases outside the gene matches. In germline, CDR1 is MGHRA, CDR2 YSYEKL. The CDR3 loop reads CASSQGVLKGLAGAIGSYEQYF. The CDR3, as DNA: TGCGCCAGCAGCCAAGGGGTTCTAAAGGGACTAGCGGGAGCAATTGGCTCCTACGAGCAGTACTTC.

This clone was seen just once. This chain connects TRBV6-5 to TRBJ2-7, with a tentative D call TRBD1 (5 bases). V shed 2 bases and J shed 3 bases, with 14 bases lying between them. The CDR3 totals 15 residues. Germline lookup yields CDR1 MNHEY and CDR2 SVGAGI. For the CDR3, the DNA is TGTGCCAGCAGTTACGATGGGGCAGGGAACTACGAGCAGTACTTC. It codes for CASSYDGAGNYEQYF.

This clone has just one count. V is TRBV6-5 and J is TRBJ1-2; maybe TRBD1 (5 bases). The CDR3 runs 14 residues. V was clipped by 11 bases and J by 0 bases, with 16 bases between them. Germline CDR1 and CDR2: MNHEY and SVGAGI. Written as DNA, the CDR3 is TGTGCCGTCGCCAGGGCCCCAGCTAACTATGGCTACACCTTC. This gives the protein CAVARAPANYGYTF.

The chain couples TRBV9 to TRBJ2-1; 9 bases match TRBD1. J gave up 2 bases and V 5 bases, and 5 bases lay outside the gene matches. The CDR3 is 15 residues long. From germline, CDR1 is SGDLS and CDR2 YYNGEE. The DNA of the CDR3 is TGTGCCAGCAGGGCCGGGACAGGGCCCTACAATGAGCAGTTCTTC. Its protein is CASRAGTGPYNEQFF. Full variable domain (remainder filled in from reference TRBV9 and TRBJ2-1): DSGVTQTPKHLITATGQRVTLRCSPRSGDLSVYWYQQSLDQGLQFLIQYYNGEERAKGNILERFSAQQFPDLHSELNLSSLELGDSALYFCASRAGTGPYNEQFFGPGTRLTVL.

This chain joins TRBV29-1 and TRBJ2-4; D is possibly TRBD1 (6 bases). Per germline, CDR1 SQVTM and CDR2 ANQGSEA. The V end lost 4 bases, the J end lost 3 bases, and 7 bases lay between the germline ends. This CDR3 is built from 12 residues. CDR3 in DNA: TGCAGCGTTGGAGGGGGCAAAAACATTCAGTACTTC. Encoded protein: CSVGGGKNIQYF.

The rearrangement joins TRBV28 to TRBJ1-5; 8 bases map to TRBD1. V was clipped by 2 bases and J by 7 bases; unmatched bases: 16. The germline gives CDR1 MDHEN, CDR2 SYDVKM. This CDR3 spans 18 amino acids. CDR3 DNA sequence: TGTGCCAGCAGTTTACCCCCTATCAGGACAGGGCAAACCCAGCCCCAGCATTTT. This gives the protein CASSLPPIRTGQTQPQHF.

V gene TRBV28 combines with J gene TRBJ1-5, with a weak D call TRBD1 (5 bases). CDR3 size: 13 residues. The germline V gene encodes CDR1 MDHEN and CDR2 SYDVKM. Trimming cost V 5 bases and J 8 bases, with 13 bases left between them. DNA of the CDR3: TGTGCCAGCAGTCTTCAGGGAAAGAAGCCCCAGCATTTT. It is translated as CASSLQGKKPQHF.

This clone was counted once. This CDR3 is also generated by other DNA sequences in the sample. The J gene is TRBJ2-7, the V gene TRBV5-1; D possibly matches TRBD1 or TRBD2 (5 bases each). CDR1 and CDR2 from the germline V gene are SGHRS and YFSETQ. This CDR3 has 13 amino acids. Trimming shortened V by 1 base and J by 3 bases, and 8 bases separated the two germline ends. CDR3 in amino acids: CASSLRGDYEQYF. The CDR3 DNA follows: TGCGCCAGCAGCTTGCGAGGGGACTACGAGCAGTACTTC.

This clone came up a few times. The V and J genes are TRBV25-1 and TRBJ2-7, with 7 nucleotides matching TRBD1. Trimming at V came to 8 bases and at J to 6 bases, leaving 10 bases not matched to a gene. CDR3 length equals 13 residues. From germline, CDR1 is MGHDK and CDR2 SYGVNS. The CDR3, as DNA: TGTGCCAGCGACGGGACAGTTGAGAGCGAGCAGTACTTC. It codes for CASDGTVESEQYF.

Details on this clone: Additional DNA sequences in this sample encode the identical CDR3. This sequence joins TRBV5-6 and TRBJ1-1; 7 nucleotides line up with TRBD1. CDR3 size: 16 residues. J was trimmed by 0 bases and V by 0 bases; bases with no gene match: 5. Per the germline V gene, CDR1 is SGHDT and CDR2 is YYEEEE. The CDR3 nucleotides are TGTGCCAGCAGCTTGGACAGGGGTAACTTGAACACTGAAGCTTTCTTT. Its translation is CASSLDRGNLNTEAFF.

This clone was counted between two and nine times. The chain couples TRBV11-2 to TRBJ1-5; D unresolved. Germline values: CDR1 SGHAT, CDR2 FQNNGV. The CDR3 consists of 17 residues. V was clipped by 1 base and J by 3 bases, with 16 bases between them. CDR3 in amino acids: CASSLGGSPFNNQPQHF. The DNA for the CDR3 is TGTGCCAGCAGCTTAGGAGGGAGCCCTTTTAACAATCAGCCCCAGCATTTT.

The chain's CDR3 is CASNIIGGYGYTF. The CDR3 DNA is TGTGCCAGCAATATCATAGGGGGGTATGGCTACACCTTC. This chain joins TRBV28 and TRBJ1-2, with a possible D match to TRBD1 (6 bases). CDR1 is MDHEN and CDR2 is SYDVKM in the germline V gene. Deletions cut 7 bases from V and 5 bases from J, with 14 bases between. This CDR3 spans 13 amino acids.

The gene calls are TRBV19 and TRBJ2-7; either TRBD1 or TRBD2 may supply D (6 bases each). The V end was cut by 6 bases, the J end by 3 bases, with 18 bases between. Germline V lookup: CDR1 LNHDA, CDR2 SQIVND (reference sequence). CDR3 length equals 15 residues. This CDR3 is CASRPPGGHFYEQYF. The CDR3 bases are TGTGCCAGTAGACCTCCCGGGGGACACTTCTACGAGCAGTACTTC.

The CDR3 here is CASSRRTDTFSTDTQYF. Written as DNA, the CDR3 is TGTGCCAGCAGTAGGCGGACGGATACCTTTAGCACAGATACGCAGTATTTT. This rearrangement joins TRBV27 to TRBJ2-3; D gene uncertain. Trimming took 5 bases from V and 0 from J, leaving 18 bases between them. This CDR3 comprises 17 residues. Germline CDR1 is MNHEY and CDR2 is SMNVEV (reference sequence).

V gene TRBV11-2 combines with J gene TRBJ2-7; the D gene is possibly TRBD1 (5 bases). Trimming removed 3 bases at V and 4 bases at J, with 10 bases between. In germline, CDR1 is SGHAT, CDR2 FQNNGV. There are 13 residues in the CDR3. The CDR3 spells CASSLGRVYEQYF. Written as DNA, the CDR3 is TGTGCCAGCAGCTTGGGCAGGGTGTACGAGCAGTACTTC.

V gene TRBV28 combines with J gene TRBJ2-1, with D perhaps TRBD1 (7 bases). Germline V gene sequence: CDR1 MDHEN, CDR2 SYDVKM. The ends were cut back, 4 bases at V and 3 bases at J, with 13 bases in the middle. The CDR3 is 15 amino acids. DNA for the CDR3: TGTGCCAGCAGTTCAGGGGGGTCGGACTACAATGAGCAGTTCTTC. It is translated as CASSSGGSDYNEQFF.

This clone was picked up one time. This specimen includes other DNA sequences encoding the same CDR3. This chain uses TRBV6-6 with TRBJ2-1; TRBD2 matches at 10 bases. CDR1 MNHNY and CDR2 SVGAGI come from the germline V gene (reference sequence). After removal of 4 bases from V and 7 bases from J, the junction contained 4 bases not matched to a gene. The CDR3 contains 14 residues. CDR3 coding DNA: TGTGCCAGCAGTTCTAGCGGGAGCGGGAATGAGCAGTTCTTC. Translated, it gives CASSSSGSGNEQFF.

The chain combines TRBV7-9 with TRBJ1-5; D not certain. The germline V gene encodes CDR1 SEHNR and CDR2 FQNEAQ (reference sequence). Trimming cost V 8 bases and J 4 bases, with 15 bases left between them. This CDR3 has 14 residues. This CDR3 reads CASGSKDPNQPQHF. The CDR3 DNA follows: TGTGCCAGCGGGTCCAAGGACCCTAATCAGCCCCAGCATTTT. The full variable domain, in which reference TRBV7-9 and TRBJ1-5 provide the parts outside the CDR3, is DTGVSQNPRHKITKRGQNVTFRCDPISEHNRLYWYRQTLGQGPEFLTYFQNEAQLEKSRLLSDRFSAERPKGSFSTLEIQRTEQGDSAMYLCASGSKDPNQPQHFGDGTRLSIL.

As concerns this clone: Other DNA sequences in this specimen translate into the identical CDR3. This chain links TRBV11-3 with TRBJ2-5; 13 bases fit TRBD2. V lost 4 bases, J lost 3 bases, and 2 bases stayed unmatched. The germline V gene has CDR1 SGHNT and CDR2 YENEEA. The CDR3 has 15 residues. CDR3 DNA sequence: TGTGCCAGCAGCTCAGGACTAGCGGGAGAAGAGACCCAGTACTTC. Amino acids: CASSSGLAGEETQYF. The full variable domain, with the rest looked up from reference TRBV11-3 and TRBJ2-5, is EAGVVQSPRYKIIEKKQPVAFWCNPISGHNTLYWYLQNLGQGPELLIRYENEEAVDDSQLPKDRFSAERLKGVDSTLKIQPAELGDSAVYLCASSSGLAGEETQYFGPGTRLLVL.

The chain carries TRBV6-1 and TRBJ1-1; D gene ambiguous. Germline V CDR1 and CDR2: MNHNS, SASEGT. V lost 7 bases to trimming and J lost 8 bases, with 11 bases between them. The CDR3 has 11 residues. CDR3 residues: CASTEVREAFF. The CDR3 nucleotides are TGTGCCAGCACCGAAGTGAGAGAAGCTTTCTTT.

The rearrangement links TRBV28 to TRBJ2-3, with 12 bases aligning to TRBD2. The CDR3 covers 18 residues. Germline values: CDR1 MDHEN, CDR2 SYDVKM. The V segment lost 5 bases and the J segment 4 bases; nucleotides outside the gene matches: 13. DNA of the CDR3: TGTGCCAGCAGTCCCCGACTAGCGGGAGTTGTAACCCCAGATACGCAGTATTTT. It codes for CASSPRLAGVVTPDTQYF. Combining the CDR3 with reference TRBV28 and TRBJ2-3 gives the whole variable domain DVKVTQSSRYLVKRTGEKVFLECVQDMDHENMFWYRQDPGLGLRLIYFSYDVKMKEKGDIPEGYSVSREKKERFSLILESASTNQTSMYLCASSPRLAGVVTPDTQYFGPGTRLTVL.

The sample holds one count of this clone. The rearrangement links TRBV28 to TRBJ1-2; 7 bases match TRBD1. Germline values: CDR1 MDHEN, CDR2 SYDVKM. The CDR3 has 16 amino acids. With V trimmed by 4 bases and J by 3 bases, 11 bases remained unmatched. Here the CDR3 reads CASSSSRGRVHYGYTF. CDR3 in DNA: TGTGCCAGCAGTTCGTCAAGGGGGCGAGTACACTATGGCTACACCTTC.

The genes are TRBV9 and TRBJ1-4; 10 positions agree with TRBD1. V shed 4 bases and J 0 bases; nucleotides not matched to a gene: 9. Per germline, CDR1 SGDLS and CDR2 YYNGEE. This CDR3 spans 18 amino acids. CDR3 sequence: CASSPRDRGQATNEKLFF. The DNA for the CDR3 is TGTGCCAGCAGCCCGAGGGACAGGGGACAAGCAACTAATGAAAAACTGTTTTTT.

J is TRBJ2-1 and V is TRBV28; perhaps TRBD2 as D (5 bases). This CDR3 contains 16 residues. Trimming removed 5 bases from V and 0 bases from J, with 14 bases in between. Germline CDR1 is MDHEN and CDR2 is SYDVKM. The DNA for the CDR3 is TGTGCCAGCAGTCCGCCCCGGGGAAGCTCCTACAATGAGCAGTTCTTC. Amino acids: CASSPPRGSSYNEQFF.

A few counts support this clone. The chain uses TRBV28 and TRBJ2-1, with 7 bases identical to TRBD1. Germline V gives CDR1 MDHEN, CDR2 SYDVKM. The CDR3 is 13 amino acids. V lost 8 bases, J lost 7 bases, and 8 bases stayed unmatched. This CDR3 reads CASSGQVLNEQFF. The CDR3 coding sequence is TGTGCCAGCTCAGGACAGGTTTTGAATGAGCAGTTCTTC.

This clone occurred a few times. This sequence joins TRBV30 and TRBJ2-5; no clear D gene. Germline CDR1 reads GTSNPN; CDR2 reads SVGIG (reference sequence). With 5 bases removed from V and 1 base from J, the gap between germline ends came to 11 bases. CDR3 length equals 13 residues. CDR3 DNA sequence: TGTGCCTGGCGGGTGGTAGGCCAAGAGACCCAGTACTTC. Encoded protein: CAWRVVGQETQYF. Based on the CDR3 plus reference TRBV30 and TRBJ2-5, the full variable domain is SQTIHQWPATLVQPVGSPLSLECTVEGTSNPNLYWYRQAAGRGLQLLFYSVGIGQISSEVPQNLSASRPQDRQFILSSKKLLLSDSGFYLCAWRVVGQETQYFGPGTRLLVL.